This record looks at one T cell receptor beta chain sequence and its context. TCRdb reanalyzed the 5' RACE reads, giving one entry per CDR3 protein sequence and no DNA. The table lists about 370,000 distinct CDR3 sequences, with roughly a tenth in the top ten. These data are taken from a study of T cells expressing NK-cell markers. This CDR3 has 15 residues. The germline CDR1 and CDR2 sequences are SGHRS and YFSETQ. The receptor's source is a woman aged 50 to 60 in good health. The rearrangement links TRBV5-1 to TRBJ2-1; the D call of TRBD2 rests on TCRdb alone, since no DNA is present to check it. Sequencing used blood T cells: a sorted CD56 or NKG2C T cell subset, CD4+ or CD8+ T cells, or bulk PBMC T cells (not recorded which). The CDR3 loop is CASRNRGSGYNEQFF.